The T cell receptor (beta chain) under discussion was sequenced for a study of regulatory T cells in long-lasting Graves disease. Documented time point: newly diagnosed GD, antithyroid drugs for less than 3 months. PBMCs were the source of the RNA used for TCR sequencing. The CDR3 consists of 15 residues. The germline V gene has CDR1 MDHEN and CDR2 SYDVKM. Through Arm-PCR of CDR3 regions and iRepertoire HTBI primers, TCR beta libraries were built. TCRdb recomputed calls from the multiplex PCR reads with MiXCR, one row per CDR3 protein. Here the sample spans about 620,000 distinct CDR3 sequences, less than 20% being singletons. This clonotype was seen ten or more times. A further study also used this sample, focusing on T cells in Graves' hyperthyroidism and ophthalmopathy.

The chain joins TRBV28 to TRBJ2-1, with a possible D match to TRBD1 (5 bases). The end of the DNA fits TRBJ2-5 better, so the J call may be wrong. The TCR sequence derives from a woman aged 30 to 39 with Graves disease. The specimen comprised peripheral blood mononuclear cells (PBMCs), sampled at new diagnosis, from a patient treated with antithyroid drugs. CDR3 amino acids: CASSPPRQQLETQYF. DNA for the CDR3: TGTGCCAGCAGTCCCCCCCGACAGCAACTAGAGACCCAGTACTTC.